This T cell receptor (beta chain) was identified in a study of human T cells and chemical hapten exposure. Study background: Patch tests containing 0.01% DPC, applied to the upper back, were read at 6 days. The cohort included alopecia areata under or over 50% scalp, totalis and universalis.

The time point is: patch test 2, 6 weeks after DPC sensitization. Stated treatment: therapeutic diphenylcyclopropenone sensitization with weekly scalp DPC. Prior to each patch test being applied, blood was drawn. The junction had 5 bases not matched to a gene; V was cut back by 3 bases and J by 7 bases. CDR1 and CDR2 (germline): SGHTA, FQGNSA. The CDR3 length is 13 residues. The library labeled individual cDNA molecules by adding unique molecular identifiers to them. TCRdb re-derived calls from the RACE reads in MiXCR, one entry per CDR3 protein. The profile shows tens of thousands of distinct CDR3 sequences, less than 8.5% of them singletons. This clonotype was detected many times.

The V and J genes are TRBV7-2 and TRBJ2-7; TRBD2 matches 8 bases. The source of this sequence is a young woman with alopecia areata. Some clones in this sample may be carry-over from other donors' samples. The sample was whole blood, taken in connection with sensitization to the hapten diphenylcyclopropenone (DPC). CDR3 nucleotide sequence: TGTGCCAGCAGCTTCCAGCGGGGGCCAGAGCAGTACTTC. This codes for CASSFQRGPEQYF.